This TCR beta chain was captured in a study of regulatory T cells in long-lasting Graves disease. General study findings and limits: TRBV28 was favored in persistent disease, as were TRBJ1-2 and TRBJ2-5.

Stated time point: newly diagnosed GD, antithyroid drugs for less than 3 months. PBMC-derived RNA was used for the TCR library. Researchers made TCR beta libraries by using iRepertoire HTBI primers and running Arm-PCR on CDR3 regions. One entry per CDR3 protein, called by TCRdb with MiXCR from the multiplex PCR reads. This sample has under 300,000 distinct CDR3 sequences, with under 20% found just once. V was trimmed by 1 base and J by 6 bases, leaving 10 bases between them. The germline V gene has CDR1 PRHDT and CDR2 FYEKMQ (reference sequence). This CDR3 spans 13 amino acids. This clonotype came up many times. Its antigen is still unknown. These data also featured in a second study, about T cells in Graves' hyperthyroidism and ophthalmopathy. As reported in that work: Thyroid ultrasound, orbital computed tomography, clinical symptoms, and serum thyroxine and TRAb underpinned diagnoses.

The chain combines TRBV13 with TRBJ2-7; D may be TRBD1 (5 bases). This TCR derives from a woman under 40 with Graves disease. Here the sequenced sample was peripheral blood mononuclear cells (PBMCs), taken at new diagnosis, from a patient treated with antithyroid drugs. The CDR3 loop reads CASSLVQGFEQYF. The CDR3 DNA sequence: TGTGCCAGCAGCTTAGTCCAGGGTTTCGAGCAGTACTTC.